This is a list of T cell receptor beta chains from one sample in a study of T cell responses to AZD1222 COVID-19 vaccine. Measured with immunoSEQ multiplex PCR; TCRdb has only the in-frame clones, and not every one. Of about 170,000 clones listed, roughly 90% were seen once; the top ten hold 1.5% to 2%. Specimen: peripheral blood, collected on day 0 of AZD1222 vaccination. These receptors originate from an adult in good health. Each CDR3 is given with its conserved first and last residue. Fields, in order: V gene, CDR3 length, D gene, J gene, clone size, CDR3 DNA, CDR3 protein. The D gene is left open where the match is weak. Rows may omit the clone size; those that give it use once, few, many or a size class.

>TRBV10-3|13|-|TRBJ2-7|-
TGTGCCATCAGTGGGCGGAGTACCTACGAGCAGTACTTC
CAISGRSTYEQYF
>TRBV18|16|-|TRBJ2-1|-
TGTGCCAGCTCACCACCGCAGCAGAGCTCCTACAATGAGCAGTTCTTC
CASSPPQQSSYNEQFF
>TRBV12-3/TRBV12-4|13|-|TRBJ1-1|-
TGTGCCAGCAGTTTGGTGGGGGACAATCAAGCTTTCTTT
CASSLVGDNQAFF
>TRBV5-1|17|-|TRBJ1-3|-
TGCGCCAGCAGCTTTTATCGGGTAGGGGTCGCTGGAAACACCATATATTTT
CASSFYRVGVAGNTIYF
>TRBV5-4|15|-|TRBJ2-1|-
TGTGCCAGCAGCGACCGGGCAGGGGCGCACAATGAGCAGTTCTTC
CASSDRAGAHNEQFF
>TRBV27|16|TRBD1|TRBJ2-7|-
TGTGCCAGCAGTACACACAGGGGGTATAGCTCCTACGAGCAGTACTTC
CASSTHRGYSSYEQYF
>TRBV2|13|TRBD1|TRBJ1-2|-
TGTGCCAGCAGTGACAGGGGGCGCAGTGGCTACACCTTC
CASSDRGRSGYTF
>TRBV24-1|18|-|TRBJ1-3|-
TGTGCCACCAGTGATATAGTTCACCCTCGGACGGCTGGAAACACCATATATTTT
CATSDIVHPRTAGNTIYF
>TRBV2|16|-|TRBJ1-6|-
TGTGCCAGCAGTAAAGGAACCAACTCCTATAATTCACCCCTCCACTTT
CASSKGTNSYNSPLHF
>TRBV5-4|14|-|TRBJ1-2|-
TGTGCCAGCAGCTCGGAGGGGGGCTGGTATGGCTACACCTTC
CASSSEGGWYGYTF
>TRBV6-5|15|-|TRBJ1-1|-
TGTGCCAGCAGACCTGACAGACTCAAGAACACTGAAGCTTTCTTT
CASRPDRLKNTEAFF
>TRBV18|17|TRBD2|TRBJ2-1|-
TGTGCCAGCTCACACTCGGGGGGGGCGACGTCCTACAATGAGCAGTTCTTC
CASSHSGGATSYNEQFF
>TRBV3-1/TRBV3-2|15|TRBD2|TRBJ2-7|-
TGTGCCAGCAGCCCTCACGCGCTAGCGGGGTACGAGCAGTACTTC
CASSPHALAGYEQYF
>TRBV15|13|-|TRBJ2-7|once
TGTGCCACCAGCCCTCGAATGTCGTACGAGCAGTACTTC
CATSPRMSYEQYF
>TRBV2|15|-|TRBJ2-5|few
TGTGCCAGCAGTTGGGGGTCAGGGCCGAAAGAGACCCAGTACTTC
CASSWGSGPKETQYF
>TRBV15|14|TRBD1|TRBJ2-1|-
TGTGCCACCAGCAAGGGGACAGTCTACAATGAGCAGTTCTTC
CATSKGTVYNEQFF